Below, 18 T cell receptor beta chains from the same sample are listed, as sequenced in a study of T cells in Graves' hyperthyroidism and ophthalmopathy. TCR beta CDR3 regions were amplified from RNA. In the first-round RT-PCR of the TCR CDR3, the HTBI primer set was used. TCRdb ran MiXCR on the multiplex PCR reads and lists one entry per CDR3 protein. The table lists 200,000 to 300,000 distinct CDR3 sequences, 15% to 20% of them singletons, with less than 35% in the top ten. Material: blood. The receptors come from a woman between 18 and 30 years old with Graves' ophthalmopathy.

This chain joins TRBV6-1 and TRBJ2-2, with 9 bases fitting TRBD2. This CDR3 has 18 residues. The V gene end was trimmed by 2 bases and the J gene end by 6 bases; junction bases not matched to a gene: 13. CDR1 and CDR2 (germline): MNHNS, SASEGT. CDR3 nucleotide sequence: TGTGCCAGCAGTGAAAAGGGTAGCGGGAGTGGTAATCCCGGGGAGCTGTTTTTT. Its translation is CASSEKGSGSGNPGELFF.

This clonotype was counted many times. The chain recombines TRBV7-9 with TRBJ2-3; 9 nucleotides agree with TRBD2. Germline CDR1 and CDR2: SEHNR and FQNEAQ (reference sequence). The CDR3 covers 17 residues. Germline trimming cut 3 bases from V and 4 bases from J; bases unmatched to any gene: 11. The CDR3 nucleotides are TGTGCCAGCAGCTTCCGAAGCGGGGGGCCGAATCCAGATACGCAGTATTTT. This translates into CASSFRSGGPNPDTQYF.

This clonotype was picked up many times. This rearrangement joins TRBV12-3 or TRBV12-4 to TRBJ2-1, with unresolved D. The V end was cut by 3 bases, the J end by 6 bases, with 12 bases between. This CDR3 comprises 14 residues. CDR3: CASSFEIAGNEQFF. In nucleotides, the CDR3 is TGTGCCAGCAGTTTCGAGATAGCAGGCAATGAGCAGTTCTTC.

This clonotype appeared many times. The J gene is TRBJ2-7, the V gene TRBV20-1; either TRBD1 or TRBD2 may supply D (5 bases each). Germline CDR1 and CDR2: DFQATT and SNEGSKA (reference sequence). The V end was cut by 3 bases, the J end by 3 bases, with 18 bases between. The CDR3 has 15 residues. This chain's CDR3 is CSASDTGTADYEQYF. CDR3 in DNA: TGCAGTGCTAGTGATACCGGGACCGCTGACTACGAGCAGTACTTC.

This clonotype was counted ten times or more. This chain connects TRBV7-2 to TRBJ1-1; D is possibly TRBD1 (5 bases). Germline V CDR1 and CDR2: SGHTA, FQGNSA. V was pared by 2 bases and J by 1 base, with 11 bases between. The CDR3 sequence is 15 residues long. The CDR3 nucleotides read TGTGCCAGCAGCTTATTGGAGGGGACGAACACTGAAGCTTTCTTT. This encodes CASSLLEGTNTEAFF. The entire variable domain, with the rest obtained from reference TRBV7-2 and TRBJ1-1, is as follows: GAGVSQSPSNKVTEKGKDVELRCDPISGHTALYWYRQSLGQGLEFLIYFQGNSAPDKSGLPSDRFSAERTGGSVSTLTIQRTQQEDSAVYLCASSLLEGTNTEAFFGQGTRLTVV.

This clonotype has only a few counts. V usage is TRBV6-1 and J usage is TRBJ1-5, with 9 bases identical to TRBD1. The CDR3 is made up of 15 amino acids. Losses at the gene ends were 8 bases for V and 6 bases for J; bases not matched to a gene: 11. Germline loops: CDR1 MNHNS, CDR2 SASEGT. This CDR3 is CASALQTGGTQPQHF. CDR3 nucleotides: TGTGCCAGCGCATTACAAACAGGGGGCACTCAGCCCCAGCATTTT.

This clonotype appeared many times. The DNA of the CDR3 is TGTGCCAGCAGCCCCGCCGGGACAATCACAGATACGCAGTATTTT. The encoded protein is CASSPAGTITDTQYF. The V and J genes are TRBV7-2 and TRBJ2-3, with D possibly being TRBD1 (6 bases). CDR3 length equals 15 residues. Germline-derived CDR1 and CDR2 are SGHTA and FQGNSA. V was pared by 5 bases and J by 2 bases, with 14 bases between. Using reference TRBV7-2 and TRBJ2-3 for the parts outside the CDR3, the full variable domain is GAGVSQSPSNKVTEKGKDVELRCDPISGHTALYWYRQSLGQGLEFLIYFQGNSAPDKSGLPSDRFSAERTGGSVSTLTIQRTQQEDSAVYLCASSPAGTITDTQYFGPGTRLTVL.

This clonotype has only a few counts. This may arise from a read error, as a much more abundant clone is one base away. V and J are TRBV9 and TRBJ2-7, with D perhaps matching TRBD1 (6 bases). Between the trimmed V and J ends, which lost 3 bases and 2 bases, there was a span of 12 bases. The CDR3 sequence is 14 residues long. CDR1 and CDR2 (germline): SGDLS, YYNGEE. CDR3 in DNA: TGTGCCAGCAGCGCTGGGGGCACCCCCTACGAGCAGTACTTC. The encoded protein is CASSAGGTPYEQYF.

This clonotype showed up just a few times. Being one base from a much bigger clone, this may be a read error. This likely comes from a read error, as the CDR3 has no conserved phenylalanine or tryptophan at its end. The rearrangement joins TRBV11-2 to TRBJ2-2; the D gene is possibly TRBD2 (6 bases). CDR3 length equals 15 residues. Germline CDR1 and CDR2: SGHAT and FQNNGV. Trimming shortened V by 6 bases and J by 1 base, and 12 bases separated the two germline ends. CDR3 residues: CASRILSGNTGELFC. CDR3 DNA sequence: TGTGCCAGCAGAATACTTAGCGGGAACACCGGGGAGCTGTTTTGT.

To note about this clonotype: This may arise from a read error, as a much more abundant clone is one base away. The chain combines TRBV28 with TRBJ1-1; D ambiguous. Trimming took off 2 bases at V and 1 base at J, with 11 bases between the two ends. CDR3 length: 15 residues. Looked up from germline, CDR1 is MDHEN and CDR2 is SYDVKM. CDR3 nucleotides: TGTGCCAGCAGTTTAGTCGGACGGACGAACACTGAAGCTTTCTTT. Translation gives CASSLVGRTNTEAFF. The full variable domain, in which reference TRBV28 and TRBJ1-1 provide the parts outside the CDR3, is DVKVTQSSRYLVKRTGEKVFLECVQDMDHENMFWYRQDPGLGLRLIYFSYDVKMKEKGDIPEGYSVSREKKERFSLILESASTNQTSMYLCASSLVGRTNTEAFFGQGTRLTVV.

This clonotype has a handful of counts. The V gene is TRBV24-1, the J gene TRBJ2-7, with a possible D match to TRBD2 (7 bases). The germline V gene encodes CDR1 KGHDR and CDR2 SFDVKD. This CDR3 contains 14 residues. The V end was cut by 3 bases, the J end by 5 bases, with 13 bases between. CDR3 coding DNA: TGTGCCACCAGTGATCCGGGGGGCGGCGACGAGCAGTACTTC. Translating gives CATSDPGGGDEQYF.

There are many counts of this clonotype. The chain combines TRBV20-1 with TRBJ2-5; D may be TRBD2 (6 bases). The CDR3 loop spans 13 amino acids. From germline, CDR1 is DFQATT and CDR2 SNEGSKA (reference sequence). Trimming left V 2 bases short and J 5 bases short, with 12 bases between. The CDR3 nucleotides are TGCAGTGCTAGACGGGAGAACATTGAGACCCAGTACTTC. It codes for CSARRENIETQYF.

This clonotype was found a few times. V is TRBV12-3 or TRBV12-4 and J is TRBJ1-6; D remains unclear. V lost 2 bases, J lost 10 bases, and 24 bases lay in between. The CDR3 has 18 amino acids. CDR3 in DNA: TGTGCCAGCAGTTTAATTGGTCTTGTGGCAGAGGTAAAGTCACCCCTCCACTTT. This translates into CASSLIGLVAEVKSPLHF.

The sample holds many counts of this clonotype. The V and J genes are TRBV27 and TRBJ1-5; D is uncertain. CDR1 is MNHEY and CDR2 is SMNVEV in the germline V gene (reference sequence). The CDR3 covers 14 residues. Trimming shortened V by 4 bases and J by 4 bases, and 11 bases separated the two germline ends. CDR3 region: CASSSRHTNQPQHF. In DNA form, the CDR3 reads TGTGCCAGCAGTTCCAGACATACTAATCAGCCCCAGCATTTT.

Turning to this clonotype: This clone may be a read error of a much larger clone one base away. V gene TRBV19 combines with J gene TRBJ2-1; 12 bases line up with TRBD1. Germline CDR1 is LNHDA and CDR2 is SQIVND (reference sequence). The CDR3 loop spans 16 amino acids. The CDR3: CASSSIPGTGGNEQSF. The CDR3 nucleotides read TGTGCCAGTAGTTCAATCCCCGGGACAGGGGGCAATGAGCAGTCCTTC.

This clonotype came up many times. The chain combines TRBV5-1 with TRBJ2-1; tentatively, D is TRBD1 (7 bases). The CDR3 covers 15 residues. Deletions cut 7 bases from V and 4 bases from J, with 18 bases between. Germline-derived CDR1 and CDR2 are SGHRS and YFSETQ. Here the CDR3 reads CASGAMAGGYNEQFF. The DNA for the CDR3 is TGCGCCAGCGGGGCCATGGCAGGGGGGTACAATGAGCAGTTCTTC. Drawing the rest from reference TRBV5-1 and TRBJ2-1, the complete variable domain is KAGVTQTPRYLIKTRGQQVTLSCSPISGHRSVSWYQQTPGQGLQFLFEYFSETQRNKGNFPGRFSGRQFSNSRSEMNVSTLELGDSALYLCASGAMAGGYNEQFFGPGTRLTVL.

There are many counts of this clonotype. The chain uses TRBV5-1 and TRBJ2-1; no reliable D call. The CDR3 is 14 residues long. Deletions cut 4 bases from V and 6 bases from J, with 14 bases between. Per the germline V gene, CDR1 is SGHRS and CDR2 is YFSETQ. The CDR3 nucleotides read TGCGCCAGCAGCCCAGGCCCAGGTGGCAATGAGCAGTTCTTC. This translates into CASSPGPGGNEQFF.

The sample holds many counts of this clonotype. V usage is TRBV29-1 and J usage is TRBJ2-1; 10 bases line up with TRBD1. The CDR3 is 14 residues long. Germline assignment: CDR1 SQVTM and CDR2 ANQGSEA. The V segment lost 6 bases and the J segment 4 bases; nucleotides outside the gene matches: 6. The CDR3 protein is CSVSDRGLYNEQFF. For the CDR3, the DNA is TGCAGCGTATCCGACAGGGGGCTTTACAATGAGCAGTTCTTC.